This T cell receptor (beta chain) was recorded in a study of T cell responses to AZD1222 COVID-19 vaccine. Findings of the study overall: In the spike-specific TCR repertoire, nearly half reportedly target unmutated variant regions. Donors skewed white British and female; clonal diversity was possibly underestimated. Two AZD1222 administrations were followed by greater Spike-specific TCR breadth and depth.

As regards this clone: Its specificity is unknown.

Trimming cost V 5 bases and J 2 bases, with 14 bases left between them. The CDR3 has 15 amino acids. Germline CDR1 reads MGHDK; CDR2 reads SYGVNS. The protocol was immunoSEQ multiplex PCR, while the TCRdb copy is restricted to in-frame clones and leaves out a portion. The table lists 75,000 to 90,000 clones, approximately 90% of them singletons, with around 28% in the top ten. The receptor was isolated from an adult who received the AZD1222 COVID-19 vaccine. The rearrangement joins TRBV25-1 to TRBJ2-3; no clear D. The sample here was peripheral blood, taken 28 days after the second AZD1222 dose. The chain's CDR3 is CASSRESATTDTQYF. The CDR3 region has the DNA TGTGCCAGCAGTCGAGAATCGGCTACCACAGATACGCAGTATTTT.